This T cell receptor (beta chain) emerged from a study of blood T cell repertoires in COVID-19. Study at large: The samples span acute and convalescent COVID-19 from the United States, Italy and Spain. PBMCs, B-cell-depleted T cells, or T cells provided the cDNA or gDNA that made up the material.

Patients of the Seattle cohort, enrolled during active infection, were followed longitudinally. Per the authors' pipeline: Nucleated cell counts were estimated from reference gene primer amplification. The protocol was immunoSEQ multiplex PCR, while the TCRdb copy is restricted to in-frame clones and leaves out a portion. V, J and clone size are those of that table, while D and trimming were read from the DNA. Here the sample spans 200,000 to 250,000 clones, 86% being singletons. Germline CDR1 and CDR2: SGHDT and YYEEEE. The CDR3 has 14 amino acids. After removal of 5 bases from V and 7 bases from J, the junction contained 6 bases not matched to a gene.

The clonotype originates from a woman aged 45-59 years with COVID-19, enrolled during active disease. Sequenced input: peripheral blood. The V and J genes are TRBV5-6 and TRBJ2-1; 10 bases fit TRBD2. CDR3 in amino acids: CASSLAGGGNEQFF. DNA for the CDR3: TGTGCCAGCAGTTTAGCGGGGGGAGGAAATGAGCAGTTCTTC.